These T cell receptor beta chains were read from a single sample in a study of identical twins. Each CDR3 protein gets one entry after TCRdb re-called the 5' RACE reads with MiXCR. The sample shows around 250,000 distinct CDR3 sequences, roughly 13% of them seen only once. These sequences were also reported in another study, on yellow fever vaccine responses in identical twins.

The sequencing input was memory (CD45RO+) T cells sorted from blood. Receptors originate from a young woman in good health. The CDR3 runs from the conserved cysteine through the conserved F or W. A D gene is named only where the DNA matches it firmly. Rows may omit the clone size; those that give it use once, few, many or a size class.

clone_size j_call d_call v_call cdr3_aa cdr3_nt
- TRBJ2-1 TRBD2 TRBV7-2 CASSLGLAGGRRNEQFF TGTGCCAGCAGCTTAGGGCTAGCGGGAGGGAGGCGCAATGAGCAGTTCTTC
many TRBJ2-7 TRBD1 TRBV5-6 CASSFGLAGGVGEQYF TGTGCCAGCAGCTTCGGCCTGGCAGGGGGTGTAGGGGAGCAGTACTTC
many TRBJ2-1 - TRBV7-2 CASSLGQYNEQFF TGTGCCAGCAGTTTAGGGCAGTACAATGAGCAGTTCTTC
few TRBJ2-3 - TRBV25-1 CASSGLNPTGARTDTQYF TGTGCCAGCAGTGGTCTTAACCCGACAGGCGCTCGCACAGATACGCAGTATTTT
many TRBJ2-7 TRBD1 TRBV6-2/TRBV6-3 CASSYDEGGRDEQYF TGTGCCAGCAGTTACGACGAAGGGGGCAGGGACGAGCAGTACTTC
few TRBJ2-1 - TRBV7-2 CASSLAGGPKNEQFF TGTGCCAGCAGCTTAGCGGGGGGGCCGAAGAATGAGCAGTTCTTC
- TRBJ2-3 TRBD2 TRBV27 CASRDGTSGRRTDTQYF TGTGCCAGCAGGGACGGGACTAGCGGGAGGAGAACAGATACGCAGTATTTT
few TRBJ1-4 - TRBV6-6 CASAGSDNEKLFF TGTGCCAGTGCGGGATCCGATAATGAAAAACTGTTTTTT
- TRBJ2-7 - TRBV20-1 CSAREGDYRVYEQYF TGCAGTGCTAGAGAAGGAGATTACCGTGTGTACGAGCAGTACTTC
few TRBJ2-7 - TRBV21-1 CASSKTGTGNFGYEQYF TGTGCCAGCAGCAAAACCGGGACAGGGAACTTCGGGTACGAGCAGTACTTC
- TRBJ2-3 TRBD2 TRBV6-1 CASRPGLAGGPADTQYF TGTGCCAGCAGGCCGGGACTAGCGGGAGGGCCAGCAGATACGCAGTATTTT
many TRBJ2-7 TRBD1 TRBV28 CASSRQGQTYEQYF TGTGCCAGCAGCCGACAGGGCCAAACCTACGAGCAGTACTTC
- TRBJ2-2 TRBD2 TRBV2 CASSEISGGWSGELFF TGTGCCAGCAGTGAAATTAGCGGGGGATGGAGCGGGGAGCTGTTTTTT
few TRBJ1-5 TRBD1 TRBV28 CASSSGQGRVTQHF TGTGCCAGCAGTTCAGGACAGGGCCGTGTGACCCAGCATTTT
few TRBJ2-3 - TRBV11-2 CASSFTPLDTQYF TGTGCCAGCAGCTTTACCCCCTTAGATACGCAGTATTTT
- TRBJ2-5 TRBD1 TRBV5-5 CASSPHPTGGLETQYF TGTGCCAGCAGTCCCCACCCTACAGGGGGCTTAGAGACCCAGTACTTC
- TRBJ2-1 - TRBV20-1 CSARISYNEQFF TGCAGTGCTAGAATATCCTACAATGAGCAGTTCTTC
many TRBJ1-5 - TRBV12-3/TRBV12-4 CASTWEGVGQPQHF TGTGCCAGCACCTGGGAGGGGGTCGGCCAGCCCCAGCATTTT
few TRBJ1-6 - TRBV10-3 CAISEEEGSPLHF TGTGCCATCAGTGAGGAGGAGGGTTCACCCCTCCACTTT
- TRBJ2-7 - TRBV5-5 CASSLAGLYSYEQYF TGTGCCAGCAGCTTGGCGGGGCTGTACTCCTACGAGCAGTACTTC
many TRBJ2-5 - TRBV7-8 CASRHYNPQETQYF TGTGCCAGCAGGCACTATAATCCCCAAGAGACCCAGTACTTC
few TRBJ2-6 - TRBV18 CASSPRQVPGANVLTF TGTGCCAGCTCACCACGTCAGGTCCCAGGGGCCAACGTCCTGACTTTC
- TRBJ2-4 - TRBV9 CASSPILGSNIQYF TGTGCCAGCAGCCCCATTTTAGGATCGAACATTCAGTACTTC
few TRBJ1-1 TRBD1 TRBV27 CASSLNFGTVSEAFF TGTGCCAGCAGTTTAAACTTCGGGACAGTGAGTGAAGCTTTCTTT
- TRBJ2-3 - TRBV20-1 CSASDRGTLLTDTQYF TGCAGTGCTAGTGATCGGGGGACCTTACTAACAGATACGCAGTATTTT
few TRBJ2-3 TRBD1 TRBV12-3/TRBV12-4 CASSATGIADTQYF TGTGCCAGCAGTGCGACAGGGATCGCAGATACGCAGTATTTT
few TRBJ2-7 - TRBV7-2 CASSLVGQSSYEQYF TGTGCCAGCAGCTTAGTGGGCCAATCTTCCTACGAGCAGTACTTC
- TRBJ2-7 - TRBV5-5 CASSLEVSPYEQYF TGTGCCAGTAGCTTGGAAGTTAGTCCCTACGAGCAGTACTTC
few TRBJ2-5 TRBD2 TRBV7-9 CASLISGGDSETQYF TGTGCCAGCCTAATTAGCGGGGGAGACTCGGAGACCCAGTACTTC
- TRBJ1-2 - TRBV28 CASTAGEIYGYTF TGTGCCAGCACAGCAGGGGAAATCTATGGCTACACCTTC
few TRBJ1-2 - TRBV5-1 CASSVDKEGYTF TGCGCCAGCAGCGTTGACAAGGAAGGCTACACCTTC
few TRBJ2-4 - TRBV20-1 CSATSRQLAKNIQYF TGCAGTGCTACATCCCGACAGCTAGCCAAAAACATTCAGTACTTC
- TRBJ2-5 TRBD2 TRBV5-1 CVSSRGGGIQETQYF TGCGTCAGCAGCCGCGGGGGGGGTATCCAAGAGACCCAGTACTTC
- TRBJ2-7 TRBD2 TRBV4-3 CASSQDLGGRAQREQYF TGCGCCAGCAGCCAAGATCTGGGCGGGAGGGCCCAGCGCGAGCAGTACTTC
many TRBJ2-3 - TRBV20-1 CSAWTTSTDTQYF TGCAGTGCTTGGACTACTAGCACAGATACGCAGTATTTT
many TRBJ1-5 TRBD1 TRBV20-1 CSARGRTGGFQPQHF TGCAGTGCTAGAGGTCGGACAGGGGGCTTTCAGCCCCAGCATTTT
- TRBJ2-7 TRBD2 TRBV9 CASSEGTSGNSYEQYF TGTGCCAGCAGCGAGGGAACTAGCGGGAATAGTTACGAGCAGTACTTC
- TRBJ2-1 TRBD2 TRBV7-3 CASSLSGLEANEQFF TGTGCCAGCAGCTTATCGGGACTAGAGGCCAATGAGCAGTTCTTC
many TRBJ2-2 - TRBV12-3/TRBV12-4 CAGSRGTGELFF TGTGCCGGAAGTCGGGGAACCGGGGAGCTGTTTTTT
- TRBJ2-1 TRBD1 TRBV7-2 CASSAGQGRRYEQFF TGTGCCAGCAGCGCCGGACAGGGAAGAAGGTATGAGCAGTTCTTC